This T cell receptor (beta chain) was recorded in a study of T cell responses to AZD1222 COVID-19 vaccine. Profiling relied on immunoSEQ multiplex PCR, and the TCRdb table lists in-frame clones only, not all of them. The sample has around 150,000 clones, around 87% seen once. The CDR3 runs 17 residues. V lost 4 bases and J lost 14, with 27 bases in between. Germline CDR1 is SEHNR and CDR2 is FQNEAQ (reference sequence). This material consisted of peripheral blood, taken 28 days after the second AZD1222 dose. The receptor was isolated from an adult who received the AZD1222 COVID-19 vaccine. The chain recombines TRBV7-9 with TRBJ1-6; perhaps TRBD1 as D (5 bases). This chain's CDR3 is CASSSRSLGTLWEALHF. The CDR3 DNA reads TGTGCCAGCAGCTCTAGATCTCTGGGGACGCTGTGGGAGGCCCTCCACTTT.